This is a list of T cell receptor delta chains from one sample in a study of Vδ1+ human thymocytes. TCRdb called clones anew from the multiplex PCR reads with CATT. The table includes 20,000 to 25,000 delta-chain clones, around 7.9% detected once. Material: Vdelta1+ gamma-delta thymocytes from the thymus. Receptors were obtained from a child younger than two who had congenital heart surgery. Both conserved end residues are part of each CDR3. The order of the fields is D gene, CDR3 length, clone size, J gene, V gene, CDR3 DNA, CDR3 protein. A D gene is named only where the DNA matches it firmly. Only some rows state a clone size, as once, few, many or a class for expanded clones.

>TRDD3|18|few|TRDJ1|TRDV1
TGTGCTCTTGGGGAAGGAGCAGGCTGGGGGTCCTACACCGATAAACTCATCTTT
CALGEGAGWGSYTDKLIF
>TRDD3|19|few|TRDJ3|TRDV2
TGTGCCTGTGACACCGAGGGGGATAGGGGGACCTGGGACACCCAACAGATGTTTTTC
CACDTEGDRGTWDTQQMFF
>TRDD3|19|few|TRDJ1|TRDV1
TGTGCTCTTGGGGAAAATACGGCCACTGGGGATACGAGGACCGATAAACTCATCTTT
CALGENTATGDTRTDKLIF
>TRDD3|17|few|TRDJ1|TRDV1
TGTGCTCTTGGGGAAATTTCTTCGATGGGGGATACCTTTAAACTCATCTTT
CALGEISSMGDTFKLIF
>TRDD3|24|-|TRDJ1|TRDV1
TGTGCTCTTGGGGTACCGGCCTTCCTAAGCCCTGTACTGGGGGATACGCGGGCCACCGATAAACTCATCTTT
CALGVPAFLSPVLGDTRATDKLIF
>-|19|few|TRDJ1|TRDV1
TGTGCTCTTGGGGTTCCACATTCCTCACTTAAATGCGGCACCGATAAACTCATCTTT
CALGVPHSSLKCGTDKLIF
>TRDD3|17|few|TRDJ1|TRDV1
TGTGCTCTTGGGGAACCTGGGATACAGGGGCAGACCGATAAACTCATCTTT
CALGEPGIQGQTDKLIF
>-|20|few|TRDJ1|TRDV1
TGTGCTCTTGGGGAACCACGGCCTTCAAAGGCTGGGGACTACACCGATAAACTCATCTTT
CALGEPRPSKAGDYTDKLIF
>-|20|few|TRDJ1|TRDV1
TGTGCTCTTGGGGAACTAGCCCCCCCTACTACGACCTTGTACGGGGATAAACTCATCTTT
CALGELAPPTTTLYGDKLIF
>TRDD2|14|few|TRDJ1|TRDV1
TGTGCTCTTGGGGAGCTCGTTCCTACGGATAAACTCATCTTT
CALGELVPTDKLIF
>TRDD3|26|-|TRDJ1|TRDV1
TGTGCTCTTGGGGAACTTGTACTACCTACGGGGGTTCGTGGGGGATACCGGTTCCCGCTCACCGATAAACTCATCTTT
CALGELVLPTGVRGGYRFPLTDKLIF
>TRDD3|16|-|TRDJ1|TRDV1
TGTGCTCTTGGGGAACAGGTTGGGGATAGTGCCGATAAACTCATCTTT
CALGEQVGDSADKLIF
>TRDD3|20|few|TRDJ1|TRDV1
TGTGCTCTTGGGGCCCCGCCCCTCACTGGGGGATACGGTGAGACCGATAAACTCATCTTT
CALGAPPLTGGYGETDKLIF
>-|20|few|TRDJ1|TRDV1
TGTGCTCTTGGGGAACCTGGGGTTCCTACTGGGGACCTTTACACCGATAAACTCATCTTT
CALGEPGVPTGDLYTDKLIF
>TRDD3|18|medium-sized|TRDJ2|TRDV2
TGTGCCTGTGACTCCCGACCGTACTGGGGGAGGGAAACAGCACAACTCTTCTTT
CACDSRPYWGRETAQLFF
>-|21|-|TRDJ1|TRDV1
-
CALGVDFLHLSGGPPTGKLIF
>TRDD3|14|few|TRDJ1|TRDV2
TGTGCCTGTGTCAGAACTGGGGACACCGATAAACTCATCTTT
CACVRTGDTDKLIF
>TRDD3|20|-|TRDJ1|TRDV1
TGTGCTCTTGGGGAACTCACTTTCCTGTACTGGGGGATACGGCGAGATAAACTCATCTTT
CALGELTFLYWGIRRDKLIF
>TRDD3|24|-|TRDJ1|TRDV1
TGTGCTCTTGGGAACCGAGGGTTTAAGGCCCGGGGGATAGAACCCTCTGTGTACACCGATAAACTCATCTTT
CALGNRGFKARGIEPSVYTDKLIF
>TRDD3|15|-|TRDJ1|TRDV1
TGTGCTCTTGGGGAATCTGCCCCACTGGGGGATAAAATCATCTTT
CALGESAPLGDKIIF
>TRDD3|23|few|TRDJ2|TRDV2
TGTGCCTGTGACACCGGTACTGGGGGATTAGAGAACACTCTTACCGCTTTGACAGCACAACTCTTCTTT
CACDTGTGGLENTLTALTAQLFF
>-|23|-|TRDJ1|TRDV1
TGTGCTCTTGGGGAACGCTCCCCAACCCTTCCTACTTCCTGGGGATACAAGACCGATAAACTCATCTTT
CALGERSPTLPTSWGYKTDKLIF
>TRDD3|18|-|TRDJ1|TRDV1
TGTGCTCTTGGGGAACGCCCTTCCTCCCATACTGGGGATACGCAACTCATCTTT
CALGERPSSHTGDTQLIF
>-|20|few|TRDJ1|TRDV1
TGTGCTCTTGGGGAAACTTCCTACATCACAGGGGGGGATACTACCGATAAACCCATCTTT
CALGETSYITGGDTTDKPIF
>-|17|few|TRDJ1|TRDV1
TGTGCTCTTGGGCCTTCTTCCGAGGGGGTCCACACCGATAAACTCATCTTT
CALGPSSEGVHTDKLIF
>TRDD3|19|few|TRDJ1|TRDV1
TGTGCTCTTGGGGGACCGTTCCACTGGGGGATATCCTACACCGATAAACTCATCTTT
CALGGPFHWGISYTDKLIF
>TRDD2|23|few|TRDJ1|TRDV1
TGTGCTCTTGGGGAACTCCTTCCTACGTCCCGTAATGGGTGGGGACCCGTCCCCGATAAACTCATCTTT
CALGELLPTSRNGWGPVPDKLIF
>TRDD3|21|-|TRDJ1|TRDV1
TGTGCTCTCACTCTAAGGGGCTTCCTACCTGGGGGATACCATGGCACCGATAAACTCATCTTT
CALTLRGFLPGGYHGTDKLIF
>TRDD3|18|-|TRDJ1|TRDV1
TGTGCTCTTGGGGAATTCCCGGGGGATACGCCGATCACCGATAAACTCATCTTT
CALGEFPGDTPITDKLIF
>TRDD3|26|few|TRDJ1|TRDV1
TGTGCTCTTGGGGAACTTACGGCCTTCCCTAGGACTAGCTCCCCGGGGGATACGGGGAATCCCGATAAACTCATCTTT
CALGELTAFPRTSSPGDTGNPDKLIF
>-|17|-|TRDJ1|TRDV1
TGTGCTCTTGGGGAATGTCCCCTATGTGAGTACACCAATAAACTCATCTTT
CALGECPLCEYTNKLIF
>TRDD3|20|few|TRDJ1|TRDV1
TGTGCTCTTGGGGAACCCCTTCCCTCACTGGGGGATATCCTCACCGATAAACTCATCTTT
CALGEPLPSLGDILTDKLIF
>-|20|few|TRDJ1|TRDV1
TGTGCTCTTGGGGTTACCTACAGTCTTACATTTTTGGAGGTTTCCGATAAACTCATCTTT
CALGVTYSLTFLEVSDKLIF
>-|16|-|TRDJ1|TRDV1
TGTGCTCTTGGGGAAGGAAGGGCCCCGTACACCGATAAACTCATCTTT
CALGEGRAPYTDKLIF
>TRDD3|22|few|TRDJ1|TRDV1
TGTGCTCTTGGGGAAACCCAGTTACTGGGGGATACGAAGACGGCTTACACCGATAAACTCATCTTT
CALGETQLLGDTKTAYTDKLIF
>-|15|few|TRDJ1|TRDV1
TGTGCTCTTGGGGACCCGACTGGGTTCACCGATAAACTCATCTTT
CALGDPTGFTDKLIF
>TRDD3|20|-|TRDJ1|TRDV1
TGTGCTCTTGGGCCCCCCAAACTCCCCTCCTACTGGGGGATCTTCGATAAACTCATCTTT
CALGPPKLPSYWGIFDKLIF
>-|15|few|TRDJ1|TRDV1
TGTGCTCTTGGGGAAGGATTCCTACTGGGGGATAAACTCATCTTT
CALGEGFLLGDKLIF
>TRDD3|18|medium-sized|TRDJ1|TRDV2
TGTGCCTGTGACACCGAAGACTGGGGGATATCGTACACCGATAAACTCATCTTT
CACDTEDWGISYTDKLIF
>-|18|few|TRDJ1|TRDV1
TGTGCTCTCGGGACCAGGGGTGGGGGTTACTCATACACCGATAAACTCATCTTT
CALGTRGGGYSYTDKLIF
>TRDD3|18|few|TRDJ1|TRDV1
TGTGCTCTTGGGGAACTCCCACCGGGGGATACAGGGTTAATGGAACTCATCTTT
CALGELPPGDTGLMELIF
>-|17|-|TRDJ1|TRDV1
TGTGCTCTTGGGGAACGACTTATTCCCGAAAACACCGATAAACTCATCTTT
CALGERLIPENTDKLIF